This T cell receptor beta chain derives from a study of blood T cells in healthy people across ages. Study results and caveats: Donor CMV status was unknown, possibly confounding expanded clonotype changes. One million T cells yielded diversity estimates that were considered underestimates.

Alongside a J-beta primer mix, a sample-barcoded 5' primer served in a second PCR lasting roughly 7 to 12 cycles. One entry per CDR3 protein, called by TCRdb with MiXCR from the 5' RACE reads. Seen here are over 700,000 distinct CDR3 sequences, roughly 53% observed once, and the top ten hold roughly 40%. Germline CDR1 and CDR2: MNHNY and SVGAGI (reference sequence). Trimming took 11 bases from V and 1 from J, leaving 8 bases between them. The CDR3 loop spans 12 amino acids. As concerns this clonotype: The antigen is unknown.

The TCR sequence derives from a man at least 80 years old in good health. The chain joins TRBV6-6 to TRBJ2-2, with D uncertain. Sequencing used blood. In DNA form, the CDR3 reads TGTGCCGGCATTATGAACACCGGGGAGCTGTTTTTT. This gives the protein CAGIMNTGELFF.